This T cell receptor beta chain was sequenced during a study of blood T cell repertoires in COVID-19. Background on the study: Acute-phase and convalescent COVID-19 samples originated in the United States, Italy and Spain. T cells, B-cell-depleted T cells, or PBMCs supplied cDNA or gDNA.

Trimming cost V 4 bases and J 5 bases; bases outside gene matches: 8. The CDR3 runs 15 residues. Per germline, CDR1 KGHSH and CDR2 LQKENI. In the original analysis: Reference gene primers were amplified, and this amplification served to estimate nucleated cell counts. Profiled with immunoSEQ multiplex PCR; TCRdb holds only in-frame clones, not every one. V, J and clone size are taken as reported in that table, and D and trimming were inferred from the DNA itself. Of 80,000 to 95,000 clones detected, about 76% appear once; the ten largest clones hold about 20%. The sequenced material came from peripheral blood. The rearrangement uses TRBV18 and TRBJ2-1, with 7 bases matching TRBD2. The sequence came from a woman of 80 years or more with active or convalescent COVID-19. The CDR3 DNA sequence: TGTGCCAGCTCACGCCTAGCGGTTAATGACAATGAGCAGTTCTTC. This sequence encodes CASSRLAVNDNEQFF.